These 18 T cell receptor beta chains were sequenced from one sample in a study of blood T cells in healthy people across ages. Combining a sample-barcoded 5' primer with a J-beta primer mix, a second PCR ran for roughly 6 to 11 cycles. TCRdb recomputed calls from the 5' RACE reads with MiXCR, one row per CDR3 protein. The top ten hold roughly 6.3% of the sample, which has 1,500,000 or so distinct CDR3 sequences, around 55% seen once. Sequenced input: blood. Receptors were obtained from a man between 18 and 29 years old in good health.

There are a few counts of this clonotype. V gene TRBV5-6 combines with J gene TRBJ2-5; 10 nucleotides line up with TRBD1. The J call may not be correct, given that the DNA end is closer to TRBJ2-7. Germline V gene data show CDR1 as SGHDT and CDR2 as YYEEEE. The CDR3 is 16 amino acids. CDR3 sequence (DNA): TGTGCCAGCAGCTTGTATCTTGGGACAGGGGTCTACGAGCAGTACTTC. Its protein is CASSLYLGTGVYEQYF.

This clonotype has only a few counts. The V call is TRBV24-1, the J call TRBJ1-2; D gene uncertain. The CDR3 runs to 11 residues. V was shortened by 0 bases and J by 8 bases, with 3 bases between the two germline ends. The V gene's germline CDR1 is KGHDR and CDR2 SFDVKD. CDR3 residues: CATSDLSGYTF. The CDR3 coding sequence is TGTGCCACCAGTGATTTGTCCGGCTACACCTTC.

CDR3 DNA: TGTGCCAGCAGTTTTTCGGTAATGAACACTGAAGCTTTCTTT. Protein: CASSFSVMNTEAFF. The V and J genes are TRBV27 and TRBJ1-1; D not resolved. The germline V gene has CDR1 MNHEY and CDR2 SMNVEV (reference sequence). This CDR3 has 14 amino acids. V lost 3 bases and J lost 0, with 8 bases in between.

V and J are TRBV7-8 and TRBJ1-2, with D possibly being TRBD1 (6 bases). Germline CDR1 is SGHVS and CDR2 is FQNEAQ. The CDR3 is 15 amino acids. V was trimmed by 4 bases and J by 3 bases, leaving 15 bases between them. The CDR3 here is CASSSHRDIHYGYTF. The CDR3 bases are TGTGCCAGCAGCTCCCACCGGGACATTCACTATGGCTACACCTTC.

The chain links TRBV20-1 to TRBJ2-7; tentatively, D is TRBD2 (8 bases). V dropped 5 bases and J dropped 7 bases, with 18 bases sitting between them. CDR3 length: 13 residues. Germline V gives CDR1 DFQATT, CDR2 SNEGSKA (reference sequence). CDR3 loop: CSAQPGGLGEQYF. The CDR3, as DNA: TGCAGTGCTCAGCCAGGGGGACTAGGGGAGCAGTACTTC.

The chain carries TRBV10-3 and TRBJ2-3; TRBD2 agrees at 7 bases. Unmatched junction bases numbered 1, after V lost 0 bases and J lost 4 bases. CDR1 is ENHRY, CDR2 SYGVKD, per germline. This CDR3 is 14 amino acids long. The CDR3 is CAISESGGPDTQYF. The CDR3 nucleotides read TGTGCCATCAGTGAGTCGGGAGGGCCAGATACGCAGTATTTT.

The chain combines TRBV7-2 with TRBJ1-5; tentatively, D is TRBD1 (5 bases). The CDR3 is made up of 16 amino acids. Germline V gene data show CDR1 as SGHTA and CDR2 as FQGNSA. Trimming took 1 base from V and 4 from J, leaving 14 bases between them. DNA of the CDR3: TGTGCCAGCAGCTTAGTAATGGCAGGGATGAATCAGCCCCAGCATTTT. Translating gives CASSLVMAGMNQPQHF.

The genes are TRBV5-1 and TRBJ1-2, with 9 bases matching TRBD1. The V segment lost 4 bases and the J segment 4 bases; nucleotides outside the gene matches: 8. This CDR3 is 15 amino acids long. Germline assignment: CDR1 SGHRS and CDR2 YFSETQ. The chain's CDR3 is CASSPDWDRVYGYTF. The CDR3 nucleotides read TGCGCCAGCAGCCCGGATTGGGACAGGGTCTATGGCTACACCTTC. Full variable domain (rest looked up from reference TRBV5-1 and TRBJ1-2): KAGVTQTPRYLIKTRGQQVTLSCSPISGHRSVSWYQQTPGQGLQFLFEYFSETQRNKGNFPGRFSGRQFSNSRSEMNVSTLELGDSALYLCASSPDWDRVYGYTFGSGTRLTVV.

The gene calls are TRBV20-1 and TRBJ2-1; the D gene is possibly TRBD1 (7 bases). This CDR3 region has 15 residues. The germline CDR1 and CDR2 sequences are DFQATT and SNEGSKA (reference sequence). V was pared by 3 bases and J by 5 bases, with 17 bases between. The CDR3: CSARSGGTANNEQFF. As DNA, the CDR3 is TGCAGTGCTAGGTCCGGCGGGACAGCCAACAATGAGCAGTTCTTC.

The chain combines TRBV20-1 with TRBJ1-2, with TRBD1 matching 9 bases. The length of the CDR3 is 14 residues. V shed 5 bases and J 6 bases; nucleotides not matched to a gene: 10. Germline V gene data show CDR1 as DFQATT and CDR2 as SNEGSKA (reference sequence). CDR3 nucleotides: TGCAGTGCTGACCCTCGGGACAGGGTAGATGGCTACACCTTC. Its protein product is CSADPRDRVDGYTF.

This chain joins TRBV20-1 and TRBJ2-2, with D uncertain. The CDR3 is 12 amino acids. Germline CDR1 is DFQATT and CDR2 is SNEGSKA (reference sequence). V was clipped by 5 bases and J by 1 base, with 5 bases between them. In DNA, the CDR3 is TGCAGTGCTTTGAAGAACACCGGGGAGCTGTTTTTT. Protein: CSALKNTGELFF.

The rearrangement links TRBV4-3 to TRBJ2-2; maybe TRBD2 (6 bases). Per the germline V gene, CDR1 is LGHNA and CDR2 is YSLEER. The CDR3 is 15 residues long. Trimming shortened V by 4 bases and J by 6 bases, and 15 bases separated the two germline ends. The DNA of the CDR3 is TGCGCCAGCAGCCGCGATTCTTGGGGGGCCGGGGAGCTGTTTTTT. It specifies CASSRDSWGAGELFF.

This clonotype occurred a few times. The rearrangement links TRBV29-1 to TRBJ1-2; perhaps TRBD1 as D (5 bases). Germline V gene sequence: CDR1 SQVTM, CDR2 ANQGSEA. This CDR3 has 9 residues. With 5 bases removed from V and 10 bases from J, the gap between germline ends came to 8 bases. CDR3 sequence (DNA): TGCAGCGTTACAGGAGACTACACCTTC. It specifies CSVTGDYTF.

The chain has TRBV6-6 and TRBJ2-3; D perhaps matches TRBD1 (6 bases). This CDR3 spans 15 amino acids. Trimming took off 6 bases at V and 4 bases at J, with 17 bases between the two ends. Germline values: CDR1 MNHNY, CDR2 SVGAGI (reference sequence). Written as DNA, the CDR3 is TGTGCCAGCAGGTTATACAGGGTTGGGCCAGATACGCAGTATTTT. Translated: CASRLYRVGPDTQYF.

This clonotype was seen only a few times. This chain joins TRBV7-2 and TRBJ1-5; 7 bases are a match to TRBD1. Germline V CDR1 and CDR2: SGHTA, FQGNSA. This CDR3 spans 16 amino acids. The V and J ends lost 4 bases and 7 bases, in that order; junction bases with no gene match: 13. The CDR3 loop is CASSSYQNTGDQPQHF. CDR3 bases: TGTGCCAGCAGCTCCTACCAAAATACAGGGGACCAGCCCCAGCATTTT.

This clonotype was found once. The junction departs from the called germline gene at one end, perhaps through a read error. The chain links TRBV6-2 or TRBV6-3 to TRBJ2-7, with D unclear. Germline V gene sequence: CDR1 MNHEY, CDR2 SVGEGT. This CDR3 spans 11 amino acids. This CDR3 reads CAGSDISEQYF. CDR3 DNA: TGTGCCGGCAGTGACATTTCCGAGCAGTACTTC.

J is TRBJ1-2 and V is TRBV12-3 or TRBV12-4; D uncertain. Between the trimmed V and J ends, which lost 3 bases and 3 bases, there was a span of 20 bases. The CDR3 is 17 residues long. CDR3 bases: TGTGCCAGCAGTTTTACGTTCCACGGGGTCACCGACTATGGCTACACCTTC. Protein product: CASSFTFHGVTDYGYTF.

This CDR3 reads CASSAGTKEPDTQYF. In DNA form, the CDR3 reads TGTGCCAGCAGCGCCGGGACTAAGGAGCCAGATACGCAGTATTTT. V usage is TRBV7-2 and J usage is TRBJ2-3; 7 nucleotides line up with TRBD2. Trimming took 5 bases from V and 4 from J; bases not matched to a gene: 9. Germline assignment: CDR1 SGHTA and CDR2 FQGNSA. The CDR3 runs to 15 residues.